A single sample gave rise to the 31 T cell receptor beta chains below, sequenced in a study of CD8 T cells in ankylosing spondylitis. One entry per CDR3 protein results from TCRdb running MiXCR on the 5' RACE reads. The table records approximately 130,000 distinct CDR3 sequences, approximately 9.9% of them present only once. The sequenced sample was blood, either unsorted or a sorted T cell fraction (not recorded which). The receptors were sampled from a male donor with ankylosing spondylitis or in good health (not recorded which).

The sample holds many counts of this clonotype. This chain uses TRBV12-3 or TRBV12-4 with TRBJ2-7; D gene unclear. The CDR3 has 14 amino acids. V was clipped by 6 bases and J by 2 bases, with 14 bases between them. CDR3 amino acids: CASSRGVVAYEQYF. CDR3 in DNA: TGTGCCAGCAGCCGCGGAGTTGTAGCCTACGAGCAGTACTTC.

This clonotype was detected ten times or more. CDR3 loop: CASSLDRGDEQYF. The CDR3, as DNA: TGTGCCAGCAGCTTAGATCGCGGGGACGAGCAGTACTTC. The gene calls are TRBV11-2 and TRBJ2-7, with D perhaps matching TRBD2 (6 bases). Germline lookup yields CDR1 SGHAT and CDR2 FQNNGV. CDR3 length: 13 residues. The V gene lost 0 bases and the J gene lost 5 bases, with 8 bases spanning the gap.

The chain joins TRBV7-2 to TRBJ2-3, with 9 bases matching TRBD2. Trimming removed 2 bases from V and 1 base from J; junction bases left unmatched: 4. Germline assignment: CDR1 SGHTA and CDR2 FQGNSA. The CDR3 runs to 16 residues. CDR3 sequence: CASSLKAGGRTDTQYF. DNA for the CDR3: TGTGCCAGCAGCTTAAAAGCGGGAGGTCGCACAGATACGCAGTATTTT.

This clonotype was observed many times. This chain uses TRBV11-2 with TRBJ1-6, with unresolved D. Germline CDR1 reads SGHAT; CDR2 reads FQNNGV. CDR3 length: 16 amino acids. V was pared by 0 bases and J by 6 bases, with 12 bases between. The CDR3 DNA reads as TGTGCCAGCAGCTTAGATCCTGGCCAGATTAATTCACCCCTCCACTTT. Protein product: CASSLDPGQINSPLHF.

This clonotype was detected many times. In DNA, the CDR3 is TGCAGCGTTAGTGAGCAGTTCTTC. Translation: CSVSEQFF. The V call is TRBV29-1, the J call TRBJ2-1; D ambiguous. Trimming pared 5 bases from V and 9 bases from J, leaving 2 bases between. The CDR3 is 8 amino acids. Germline CDR1 SQVTM, CDR2 ANQGSEA.

There are many counts of this clonotype. The chain joins TRBV5-1 to TRBJ2-7; D unclear. Trimming stripped 0 bases from V and 3 bases from J, with 1 base between. Germline V gives CDR1 SGHRS, CDR2 YFSETQ. This CDR3 comprises 11 residues. CDR3 bases: TGCGCCAGCAGCTTGGACTACGAGCAGTACTTC. Protein product: CASSLDYEQYF.

The rearrangement joins TRBV6-2 or TRBV6-3 to TRBJ1-1, with D hard to call. Germline assignment: CDR1 MNHEY and CDR2 SVGEGT. Trimming removed 4 bases from V and 0 bases from J, with 18 bases in between. This CDR3 region has 17 residues. The CDR3 protein is CASSWQLVSMMNTEAFF. Here the CDR3 DNA reads TGTGCCAGCAGTTGGCAGTTAGTTTCGATGATGAACACTGAAGCTTTCTTT.

This clonotype was observed at least ten times. The chain couples TRBV7-2 to TRBJ2-7; the match to TRBD2 covers 10 bases. Germline V lookup: CDR1 SGHTA, CDR2 FQGNSA. The CDR3 is 15 amino acids. V was pared by 1 base and J by 4 bases, with 4 bases of the junction left unmatched. The CDR3 bases are TGTGCCAGCAGCTTAGGGGCTAGCGGGAGTTACGAGCAGTACTTC. It translates to CASSLGASGSYEQYF.

The chain employs TRBV7-3 and TRBJ2-3; TRBD2 agrees at 9 bases. Germline V gene data show CDR1 as SGHTA and CDR2 as FQGTGA. V trimming: 1 base; J trimming: 3 bases; junction bases outside the gene matches: 5. The length of the CDR3 is 16 residues. CDR3: CASSLRREGLTDTQYF. The CDR3 coding sequence is TGTGCCAGCAGCTTAAGGCGGGAGGGCCTGACAGATACGCAGTATTTT.

This clonotype was seen more than once but under ten times. The chain couples TRBV20-1 to TRBJ2-4; D ambiguous. Germline V CDR1 and CDR2: DFQATT, SNEGSKA (reference sequence). Trimming took 3 bases from V and 3 from J, leaving 9 bases between them. The CDR3 length is 13 residues. Here the CDR3 reads CSASLGFKNIQYF. CDR3 nucleotides: TGCAGTGCTAGTTTGGGGTTCAAAAACATTCAGTACTTC.

This clonotype has ten or more counts. V usage is TRBV29-1 and J usage is TRBJ2-1; D remains ambiguous. The germline V gene encodes CDR1 SQVTM and CDR2 ANQGSEA. The CDR3 covers 14 residues. Trimming left V 4 bases short and J 0 bases short, with 10 bases between. Here the CDR3 reads CSVGRANSYNEQFF. The CDR3 DNA sequence: TGCAGCGTTGGTAGGGCCAACTCCTACAATGAGCAGTTCTTC.

At least ten counts were recorded for this clonotype. The genes are TRBV11-2 and TRBJ1-2, with a tentative D call TRBD1 (5 bases). The CDR3 has 15 residues. The V gene lost 5 bases and the J gene lost 0 bases, with 13 bases spanning the gap. The germline V gene has CDR1 SGHAT and CDR2 FQNNGV. CDR3 coding DNA: TGTGCCAGCAGCCCCTGGGGGGAACCTAACTATGGCTACACCTTC. Translation: CASSPWGEPNYGYTF.

This clonotype was seen only a few times. The chain has TRBV6-6 and TRBJ1-5; D gene uncertain. The germline CDR1 and CDR2 sequences are MNHNY and SVGAGI (reference sequence). V dropped 6 bases and J dropped 6 bases, with 12 bases sitting between them. The CDR3 has 13 amino acids. This CDR3 is CASRLRVGQPQHF. In nucleotides, the CDR3 is TGTGCCAGCAGGTTGAGGGTCGGTCAGCCCCAGCATTTT.

This clonotype was observed many times. This chain joins TRBV12-3 or TRBV12-4 and TRBJ1-2; D not resolved. V was shortened by 3 bases and J by 2 bases, with 16 bases between the two germline ends. The CDR3 length is 16 residues. CDR3 sequence reads: CASSFSGEILNYGYTF. In DNA form, the CDR3 reads TGTGCCAGCAGTTTCTCTGGGGAAATCTTGAACTATGGCTACACCTTC.

Ten or more counts support this clonotype. The chain employs TRBV29-1 and TRBJ2-7, with 10 bases aligning to TRBD2. The CDR3 contains 15 residues. Germline trimming cut 6 bases from V and 3 bases from J; bases unmatched to any gene: 11. CDR1 is SQVTM, CDR2 ANQGSEA, per germline. CDR3 nucleotides: TGCAGCGTAGCACACACCGGGACTAGCGACTACGAGCAGTACTTC. Amino acid sequence: CSVAHTGTSDYEQYF.

This clonotype was observed many times. This chain links TRBV6-1 with TRBJ2-7, with 10 bases lining up with TRBD1. The CDR3 extends over 15 amino acids. The germline V gene has CDR1 MNHNS and CDR2 SASEGT. With 7 bases clipped from V and 3 bases from J, the junction kept 9 bases outside the gene matches. CDR3 loop: CASKGTGTGDYEQYF. The CDR3 DNA is TGTGCCAGCAAGGGTACCGGGACAGGGGACTACGAGCAGTACTTC.

This clonotype was recorded many times. V gene TRBV20-1 combines with J gene TRBJ2-7; 7 bases are shared with TRBD2. Trimming at V came to 1 base and at J to 3 bases, leaving 12 bases not matched to a gene. Germline V gene data show CDR1 as DFQATT and CDR2 as SNEGSKA (reference sequence). This CDR3 is 16 amino acids long. CDR3 bases: TGCAGTGCTAGAGTGTCTAGCGGTGGCGGGGTCTACGAGCAGTACTTC. It encodes CSARVSSGGGVYEQYF.

This clonotype was observed at least ten times. The chain uses TRBV4-3 and TRBJ2-3; no firm D call. Trimming took off 0 bases at V and 2 bases at J, with 9 bases between the two ends. The germline CDR1 and CDR2 sequences are LGHNA and YSLEER. The CDR3 is 15 amino acids. In DNA form, the CDR3 reads TGCGCCAGCAGCCAAGATCCACTATTCACAGATACGCAGTATTTT. Translated, it gives CASSQDPLFTDTQYF.

The V call is TRBV20-1, the J call TRBJ2-1; TRBD2 agrees at 9 bases. This CDR3 has 16 amino acids. The germline CDR1 and CDR2 sequences are DFQATT and SNEGSKA (reference sequence). V lost 0 bases to trimming and J lost 13 bases; unmatched junction nucleotides: 16. Here the CDR3 DNA reads TGCAGTGCTAGAGATTTCGGCGGGAGGGCCCTCGGTTTACAGTTCTTC. This encodes CSARDFGGRALGLQFF.

This clonotype was seen a handful of times. V gene TRBV7-8 combines with J gene TRBJ2-7; D call uncertain. Deletions cut 3 bases from V and 0 bases from J, with 15 bases between. There are 16 residues in the CDR3. From germline, CDR1 is SGHVS and CDR2 FQNEAQ. In DNA form, the CDR3 reads TGTGCCAGCAGCTTCAGGAGTCAGGATAACTCCTACGAGCAGTACTTC. It specifies CASSFRSQDNSYEQYF.

This clonotype was recorded at least ten times. The chain has TRBV24-1 and TRBJ1-2; the D gene is possibly TRBD1 (5 bases). The CDR3 totals 12 residues. CDR1 is KGHDR and CDR2 is SFDVKD in the germline V gene. V was shortened by 9 bases and J by 8 bases, with 15 bases between the two germline ends. CDR3 sequence: CATRVGHLGYTF. The CDR3 DNA reads TGTGCCACCCGTGTAGGACATCTGGGCTACACCTTC.

This clonotype was detected many times. The chain links TRBV20-1 to TRBJ2-7; 7 nucleotides match TRBD1. Germline CDR1 is DFQATT and CDR2 is SNEGSKA (reference sequence). There are 12 residues in the CDR3. After removal of 2 bases from V and 4 bases from J, the junction contained 2 bases not matched to a gene. The CDR3 DNA follows: TGCAGTGCTAGACAGGGGGTTTACGAGCAGTACTTC. Translated, it gives CSARQGVYEQYF.

In its sample, this clonotype was seen many times. The rearrangement links TRBV29-1 to TRBJ2-3, with 11 bases lining up with TRBD2. The CDR3 contains 15 residues. In germline, CDR1 is SQVTM, CDR2 ANQGSEA. V lost 6 bases and J lost 3; bases outside the gene matches: 8. As DNA, the CDR3 is TGCAGCGTACAAAGCCTAGCGGGAGGTACAGATACGCAGTATTTT. Amino acids: CSVQSLAGGTDTQYF.

This clonotype was recorded at least ten times. V usage is TRBV5-1 and J usage is TRBJ2-3; D uncertain. V dropped 2 bases and J dropped 0 bases, with 7 bases sitting between them. The germline V gene has CDR1 SGHRS and CDR2 YFSETQ. This CDR3 spans 14 amino acids. The chain's CDR3 is CASSFRTSTDTQYF. The CDR3, as DNA: TGCGCCAGCAGCTTTCGAACTAGCACAGATACGCAGTATTTT.

This clonotype has only a few counts. The gene calls are TRBV20-1 and TRBJ2-5, with 9 bases matching TRBD2. V lost 7 bases, J lost 0 bases, and 6 bases stayed unmatched. CDR1 is DFQATT and CDR2 is SNEGSKA in the germline V gene (reference sequence). This CDR3 comprises 14 residues. CDR3 DNA sequence: TGCAGTGTTCACGCGGGAGGGTACCAAGAGACCCAGTACTTC. Amino acids: CSVHAGGYQETQYF.

The V and J genes are TRBV3-1 and TRBJ2-7; D might be TRBD1 or TRBD2, each matching 7 bases. V was pared by 2 bases and J by 6 bases, with 17 bases between. The CDR3 length is 15 residues. Germline V gene lookup returns CDR1 LGHDT and CDR2 YNNKEL (reference sequence). The CDR3 sequence: CASSQMGGGGTEQYF. CDR3 DNA: TGTGCCAGCAGCCAAATGGGAGGGGGCGGCACCGAGCAGTACTTC.

The rearrangement joins TRBV7-9 to TRBJ1-2; TRBD1 aligns across 8 bases. The junction had 7 bases not matched to a gene; V was cut back by 5 bases and J by 5 bases. CDR1 SEHNR and CDR2 FQNEAQ come from the germline V gene (reference sequence). There are 14 residues in the CDR3. Here the CDR3 reads CASSRDRGPYGYTF. Here the CDR3 DNA reads TGTGCCAGCAGCAGAGACAGGGGACCTTATGGCTACACCTTC.

This clonotype was seen ten or more times. The chain is built from TRBV5-1 and TRBJ2-1, with 15 bases aligning to TRBD2. Germline V lookup: CDR1 SGHRS, CDR2 YFSETQ. The J segment lost 6 bases and the V segment lost 4 bases, leaving 14 bases of the junction unmatched. This CDR3 contains 19 residues. The DNA of the CDR3 is TGCGCCAGCAGCCTAGGACTAGCGGGAGGGTTCTCCAAGGTCAATGAGCAGTTCTTC. Its translation is CASSLGLAGGFSKVNEQFF.

This clonotype was counted at least ten times. The V and J genes are TRBV20-1 and TRBJ1-5; D perhaps matches TRBD1 (6 bases). The CDR3 extends over 19 amino acids. The V and J ends lost 6 bases and 0 bases respectively, with 27 bases between them. From germline, CDR1 is DFQATT and CDR2 SNEGSKA (reference sequence). CDR3 region: CSANSPGANLFYSNQPQHF. CDR3 in DNA: TGCAGTGCAAACTCGCCAGGGGCGAACCTCTTTTATAGCAATCAGCCCCAGCATTTT.

This clonotype was seen ten or more times. The genes are TRBV4-1 and TRBJ1-1; D ambiguous. CDR1 is MGHRA, CDR2 YSYEKL, per germline. The CDR3 is made up of 17 amino acids. The germline V and J ends were trimmed by 0 bases and 0 bases, with 14 bases remaining between them. The DNA of the CDR3 is TGCGCCAGCAGCCAAGATGTTACAAGGGCAGTGAACACTGAAGCTTTCTTT. Amino acid sequence: CASSQDVTRAVNTEAFF.

This clonotype was counted at least ten times. This chain uses TRBV29-1 with TRBJ2-7; TRBD2 matches at 11 bases. Germline V gives CDR1 SQVTM, CDR2 ANQGSEA. The V segment lost 7 bases and the J segment 7 bases; nucleotides outside the gene matches: 9. There are 13 residues in the CDR3. The DNA for the CDR3 is TGCAGCGCTAGTACTAGCGGGAGTTTTGAGCAGTACTTC. Its translation is CSASTSGSFEQYF.